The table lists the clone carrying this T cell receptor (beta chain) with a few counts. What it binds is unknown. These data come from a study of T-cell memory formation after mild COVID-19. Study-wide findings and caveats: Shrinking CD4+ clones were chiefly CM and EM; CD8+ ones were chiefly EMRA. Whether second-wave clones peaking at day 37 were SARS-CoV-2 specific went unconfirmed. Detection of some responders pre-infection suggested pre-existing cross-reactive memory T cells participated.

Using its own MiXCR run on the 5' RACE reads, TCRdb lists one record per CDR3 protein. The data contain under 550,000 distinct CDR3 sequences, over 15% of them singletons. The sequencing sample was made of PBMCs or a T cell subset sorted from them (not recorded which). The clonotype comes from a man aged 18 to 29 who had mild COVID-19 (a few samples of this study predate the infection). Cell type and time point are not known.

CDR3 in amino acids: CASSPGGAEVDTF. The DNA for the CDR3 is TGTGCCAGCAGTCCGGGGGGCGCCGAAGTGGACACCTTC. The chain recombines TRBV6-5 with TRBJ1-2; a weak D match, TRBD1 (6 bases). Trimming pared 5 bases from V and 12 bases from J, leaving 19 bases between. The CDR3 is 13 residues long. Germline V CDR1 and CDR2: MNHEY, SVGAGI.